This T cell receptor beta chain was identified in a study of cytomegalovirus exposure and HLA in healthy donors (TCRdb year 2017). For context, the study as a whole: In an earlier analysis of roughly 500 of the donors, 250 to 350 Gb of sequence data and approximately 100 million unique TCR beta sequences from approximately 180 million T cells were reported. Besides the first cohort of 550 to 750 subjects, a separate validation cohort made up of 120 or so different subjects was used. In an earlier analysis of 587 of the donors, high-throughput TCR beta sequencing was used to judge whether each TCR beta V gene segment behaved as functional or pseudogenic. A later analysis re-analyzed previously published TCR beta repertoires from 550 to 700 donors and added high-resolution HLA genotyping to study TCR occurrence patterns. To predict cytomegalovirus infection status, the study combined high-throughput TCR immunosequencing, statistical association of individual TCRs with disease status, and machine learning. Every discovery cohort repertoire had been produced on one sequencing platform. Several DR-DQ haplotypes were handled as single units for association and clustering, since linkage in the cohort was strong. The genetic ancestry cluster associated with self-reported Caucasian donors included 81% of the approximately 400 genotyped donors. Among 300 to 500 genotyped donors of the cohort, an average of about 220,000 unique TCR beta nucleotide sequences was sequenced per donor, of which 15% to 20% were non-productive. Typing coverage differed by locus: A, B, C, DRB1 and DQB1 were typed in about 629-630 donors, DQA1 in roughly 500, DPA1 in some 600, and DPB1 in 472. Around 330 gigabases of sequencing data and around 90 million unique TCR sequences made up an early release that covered approximately 700 HLA-typed donors. The later analysis used no new phenotypic data to find candidate immune exposures, relying instead on TCR beta sequences and their occurrence across donors. Alongside the repertoire data, information on donor age, sex, ethnicity and CMV serostatus was compiled. Genome-wide SNP genotypes for about 60% of the roughly 700 donors were used in a later genetic analysis, which treated that subset as a discovery cohort. The study aimed to test whether signatures of past pathogen exposure could be identified by cataloging public T cell receptors. Using immunosequencing, the study profiled T cell repertoires from 500 to 800 subjects and related those repertoires to cytomegalovirus serostatus. Class I and class II HLA loci were covered by the typing at four-digit resolution. Broader findings and caveats from the paper: Linkage disequilibrium might explain the correlated functional status among segregating V segments, but an unknown experimental factor could not be excluded. According to a later analysis, parvovirus B19, influenza, CMV and Epstein-Barr virus appeared linked to several top co-occurrence clusters. Sequencing depth was assumed to be roughly uniform across donors in the presence/absence analyses, though that assumption may not hold. Across donors, most TCR sequences were observed very rarely, whereas some public TCRs were present in many individuals. A few of the identified cytomegalovirus-associated TCR beta chains were confirmed in vitro to be specific for cytomegalovirus antigens. A later analysis associated about 18,000 TCR beta sequences with specific HLA alleles at a false discovery rate of 0.05. Strong co-occurrence of HLA alleles, especially DR and DQ, made assigning TCR associations to individual alleles difficult. Cytomegalovirus status was reported to be diagnosed by the classifier with high specificity and sensitivity in both the original and validation cohorts. Most CMV-associated TCR beta chains appeared to be HLA-restricted in a later analysis, and the HLA associations seemed to be driven largely by CMV exposure. A cluster of highly shared sequence variants was judged likely to represent a technical artifact of the sequencing pipeline. A total of 164 TCR beta chains were listed by the study as associated with cytomegalovirus. Compared with equally common non-associated chains, HLA-associated TCR beta chains in a later analysis were more clonally expanded and had lower generation probabilities. It was suggested by the authors that the approach could potentially be generalized to other disease states and immunological phenotypes. Some IMGT-functional V segments, including TRBV6-2 and TRBV6-3, could not be told apart with the 87-base-pair reads, so those segments were excluded. This cohort had only TCR beta chains sequenced, and the lack of alpha or paired-chain data limited which features could be detected. A further reported finding was that TCR beta sequences accurately predicted the HLA-A and HLA-B alleles for most subjects in the first cohort. Because counts were too low, about 17 rarely observed V segments, including chromosome 9 orphons, were excluded from the earlier analysis of roughly 580 of the donors. A later analysis found that TCR association rates varied across HLA loci, with DRB1 alleles showing the most associated TCRs and HLA-C alleles the fewest. In an earlier analysis of approximately 590 of the donors, most TCR beta V segments appeared in productive rearrangements about 90% or about 30% of the time, broadly matching IMGT annotations. Compared with the roughly 720-donor mean, donors in an Asian-associated ancestry cluster had fewer N-insertions in productive TCRs, according to a later genetic analysis. For the cohort, immune exposure information was limited to CMV serostatus. In a later genetic analysis, a missense DCLRE1C variant was associated with V-gene and J-gene trimming of TCR beta chains, and the association was replicated in an independent cohort. HLA typing was unavailable for some donors at each locus, so association tests used only the typed subset.

The junction carries 14 bases between V and J, which are trimmed by 4 bases and 0 bases respectively. CDR1 is given as SGHNT and CDR2 as YYREEE, both from the germline V gene (reference sequence). Including the terminal cysteine and phenylalanine, the CDR3 comprises 16 residues. Only the CDR3 part of the read is kept: 48 bases, read in frame from the first base. On this clone itself: Its antigen is unknown. Qualities for individual bases were not recorded, and no much larger clone is one base off.

The library was prepared using the immunoSEQ multiplex PCR assay. The multiplex PCR relied on a mix of 60 forward primers for TCR Vbeta segments and 13 reverse primers for TCR Jbeta segments. The CDR3 region of rearranged TCR beta genes was amplified from genomic DNA by a multiplex PCR assay. On the Illumina HiSeq System, the amplified TCR beta libraries were sequenced as 87-base-pair reads. From the authors' description of their analysis: A later analysis tallied 80 million to 95 million unique TCR beta chains across the 666 repertoires, and approximately 12 million of those chains were shared by two or more donors. Raw reads were error-corrected and collapsed into unique sequences with a nearest-neighbor algorithm that merged closely related sequences to remove PCR and sequencing errors. To assign V, D and J gene segments, CDR3 sequences were aligned to IMGT reference sequences. For a sequence to be retained, a match of at least six nucleotides was required to both a V gene segment and a J gene segment. Rearrangements were classified as productive when the CDR3 lacked stop codons and remained in frame with V and J, and all other rearrangements were classified as non-productive. CDR3 was defined by IMGT convention, running from the second conserved V-encoded cysteine to the conserved J-encoded phenylalanine. The earlier analysis of some 580 of the donors excluded any sequence lacking an unambiguous match to a single V gene segment. An earlier analysis of 500 to 700 of the donors classified V segments as functional when productive rearrangements were above 56.7% and as segregating when the standard deviation between donors was above 5%. A statistical classification framework was built to diagnose cytomegalovirus status from the catalog of TCR beta chain sequences. In a later analysis, TCR nucleotide sequences were compared against IMGT/GENE-DB human TR gene sequences so that V and J genes could be assigned. A later analysis assigned CDR3 sequences and most-parsimonious VDJ recombination scenarios with the TCRdist pipeline. In a later analysis, every TCR beta chain was defined by the combination of its CDR3 amino acid sequence and its V-gene family, and reads without a unique V-gene family were dropped. A later analysis removed 592 highly shared, low-generation-probability nucleotide sequences to deal with suspected cross-contamination and a sequencing artifact. A later analysis calculated a clonal expansion index for each public chain from normalized within-repertoire ranks of inferred template counts. A later analysis computed generation probabilities with a VDJ recombination model fitted to out-of-frame rearrangements, and checked the results against IGoR. A later analysis scored TCR-TCR, TCR-HLA and TCR-CMV co-occurrence with hypergeometric tests, applying a repertoire-size bias correction to TCR pairs. False discovery rates were estimated in a later analysis by permuting HLA or CMV assignments 20 times. In a later analysis, co-occurring TCRs were grouped using DBSCAN, and TCRdist sequence similarity was added for clustering within HLA-allele-positive subsets. Repertoires with fewer than 30,000 or more than 120,000 public chains, plus five repertoires with anomalous nucleotide sharing, were excluded from co-occurrence clustering. The clones in this table, taken by TCRdb from immuneACCESS, are in-frame only. Not every clone is retained; where verified, under half of the shortfall comes from an unresolved V gene, and the cause of the rest is unknown. For V, J and clone size, that table is used; D and trimming come from the DNA. Counted in this sample were some 88,000 clones; roughly 71% of them appeared once. Clones ranked in the top ten supply around 15% of the sample.

The cohort comprised hundreds of healthy bone marrow donors. All cohort members were sampled while nominally healthy, although unrecorded immune exposures were likely present. The donor tested CMV seropositive, placing the donor among the approximately 310 seropositive members of the cohort. Every donor gave a peripheral blood sample, and the peripheral blood mononuclear cells from that sample were used for TCR beta sequencing. Genomic DNA extraction from the blood cell samples was performed with the Qiagen DNeasy Blood Extraction Kit. Sequencing was done on a sample of PBMCs. The receptor was derived from a woman under 30 in good health and CMV-seropositive. This chain is built from TRBV5-4 and TRBJ2-1; TRBD2 could be the D gene, as 7 bases match. The CDR3 in this case is CASSRGGESSYNEQFF. The nucleotide sequence is given as TGTGCCAGCAGCAGGGGGGGGGAAAGCTCCTACAATGAGCAGTTCTTC. With all but the CDR3 taken from the reference TRBV5-4 and TRBJ2-1 genes, the full variable domain is: ETGVTQSPTHLIKTRGQQVTLRCSSQSGHNTVSWYQQALGQGPQFIFQYYREEENGRGNFPPRFSGLQFPNYSSELNVNALELDDSALYLCASSRGGESSYNEQFFGPGTRLTVL.